This TCR beta chain was sequenced for a study of shared clonotypes between healthy human individuals. Some clones are missing from TCRdb's copy, which holds only in-frame ones; the method was immunoSEQ multiplex PCR. The sample carries under 1 million clones, 90% to 98% recorded once. In the naive CD8 group, cells lacked CD45RO and were positively selected for CCR7, so terminally differentiated effector memory CD45RA+ cells were left out. The CDR3 length is 15 residues. The V end was cut by 7 bases, the J end by 2 bases, with 16 bases between. The germline V gene encodes CDR1 MDHEN and CDR2 SYDVKM. The sequenced material came from naive CD8+ T cells sorted from blood. This TCR came from a young man in good health. The chain joins TRBV28 to TRBJ2-3; perhaps TRBD1 as D (6 bases). The CDR3 region is CASMSRWDNTDTQYF. The CDR3 bases are TGTGCCAGCATGAGTCGGTGGGACAACACAGATACGCAGTATTTT.